The 4 T cell receptor beta chains given below trace back to one sample, sequenced in a study of blood T cell repertoires in COVID-19. Using immunoSEQ multiplex PCR, the repertoire was profiled, and TCRdb retains in-frame clones only, with some absent. Of around 400,000 clones in the sample, 75% to 90% were seen once. The sequencing sample was made of PBMCs or T cells enriched from blood (not recorded which). The receptor source for this set is a woman aged 45-60 years who had recovered from COVID-19.

This sequence joins TRBV18 and TRBJ1-1, with 9 bases lining up with TRBD1. Germline V lookup: CDR1 KGHSH, CDR2 LQKENI. With 5 bases clipped from V and 1 base from J, the junction kept 8 bases outside the gene matches. CDR3 length equals 16 residues. For the CDR3, the DNA is TGTGCCAGCTCAAACCGACAGGGACAGGGGAACACTGAAGCTTTCTTT. Residues: CASSNRQGQGNTEAFF.

J is TRBJ1-1 and V is TRBV3-1 (or the pseudogene TRBV3-2); D is unresolved. The CDR3 is made up of 13 amino acids. Trimming cost V 2 bases and J 1 base, with 5 bases left between them. Germline assignment: CDR1 LGHDT and CDR2 YNNKEL (reference sequence). CDR3 nucleotides: TGTGCCAGCAGCCAAAAGAGGAACACTGAAGCTTTCTTT. Translation gives CASSQKRNTEAFF.

This clone was seen a few times. This chain uses TRBV5-1 with TRBJ2-5; 9 bases match TRBD1. The CDR3 has 14 amino acids. The germline V gene encodes CDR1 SGHRS and CDR2 YFSETQ. Trimming removed 4 bases from V and 4 bases from J; junction bases left unmatched: 5. CDR3 protein: CASSMGQGGETQYF. CDR3 DNA: TGCGCCAGCAGCATGGGACAGGGTGGAGAGACCCAGTACTTC. Full variable domain (missing parts from reference TRBV5-1 and TRBJ2-5): KAGVTQTPRYLIKTRGQQVTLSCSPISGHRSVSWYQQTPGQGLQFLFEYFSETQRNKGNFPGRFSGRQFSNSRSEMNVSTLELGDSALYLCASSMGQGGETQYFGPGTRLLVL.

This sequence joins TRBV30 and TRBJ2-5; maybe TRBD2 (6 bases). The length of the CDR3 is 14 residues. V was cut by 0 bases and J by 4 bases, with 12 bases left in between. Germline V gene data show CDR1 as GTSNPN and CDR2 as SVGIG (reference sequence). CDR3: CAWSVGPGGETQYF. The CDR3 nucleotides are TGTGCCTGGAGTGTGGGTCCCGGGGGAGAGACCCAGTACTTC.